The 20 T cell receptor beta chains below come from one sample, sequenced in a study of early T cells in non-severe SARS-CoV-2 infection (dated by TCRdb to the early 2020s). Receptor amplification or capture employed 5' RACE. Sequencing relied on a NextSeq 500. The raw public data were reprocessed by TCRdb itself: fastp quality trimming at Q25, MiXCR clonotype calling, in-frame beta chains only. Merged by CDR3 protein, the rows form single entries marked with the most common genes and DNA. This sample has fewer than 75,000 distinct CDR3 sequences in its table, and roughly 18% of those were observed once. The ten largest clonotypes hold about 8.4% of the sample. This material consisted of whole blood, taken at baseline. These receptors all stem from an adult who was a healthcare worker with PCR-confirmed SARS-CoV-2 infection or an uninfected control (not recorded which).

This clonotype was counted between two and nine times. J is TRBJ1-6 and V is TRBV2, with D maybe TRBD1 (6 bases). The CDR3 runs to 15 residues. Looked up from germline, CDR1 is SNHLY and CDR2 is FYNNEI. V was trimmed by 7 bases and J by 0 bases, leaving 10 bases between them. CDR3 in DNA: TGTGCCAGCAACGACAGGAGCTCCTATAATTCACCCCTCCACTTT. Translated, it gives CASNDRSSYNSPLHF.

Only a few counts were recorded for this clonotype. V usage is TRBV20-1 and J usage is TRBJ2-5, with no clear D. This CDR3 is 13 amino acids long. Trimming took 4 bases from V and 3 from J, leaving 12 bases between them. Germline CDR1 and CDR2: DFQATT and SNEGSKA (reference sequence). As DNA, the CDR3 is TGCAGTGCTACCCCATGGGGTGAAGAGACCCAGTACTTC. Its translation: CSATPWGEETQYF.

There are a few counts of this clonotype. This CDR3 is CASSLAGQSNEQYF. DNA of the CDR3: TGCGCCAGCAGCTTGGCCGGACAGTCCAACGAGCAGTACTTC. The chain joins TRBV5-1 to TRBJ2-7; D possibly corresponds to TRBD1 (6 bases). This CDR3 spans 14 amino acids. Trimming left V 0 bases short and J 5 bases short, with 12 bases between. Germline loops: CDR1 SGHRS, CDR2 YFSETQ.

This clonotype was found many times. This chain connects TRBV12-3 or TRBV12-4 to TRBJ2-1; D not resolved. V lost 8 bases, J lost 7 bases, and 9 bases lay in between. CDR3 length: 11 residues. The CDR3 here is CASAPKNEQFF. CDR3 bases: TGTGCCAGCGCCCCTAAGAATGAGCAGTTCTTC.

This clonotype was picked up many times. The genes are TRBV14 and TRBJ1-6; tentatively, D is TRBD1 (6 bases). The CDR3 spans 15 residues. Germline V CDR1 and CDR2: SGHDN, FVKESK. Trimming cost V 5 bases and J 6 bases, with 14 bases left between them. DNA of the CDR3: TGTGCCAGCAGCTCGGACAGCCGCCTTAATTCACCCCTCCACTTT. As protein: CASSSDSRLNSPLHF.

The chain has TRBV6-2 or TRBV6-3 and TRBJ2-3, with 12 bases lining up with TRBD1. The CDR3 has 14 residues. Germline loops: CDR1 MNHEY, CDR2 SVGEGT. V gave up 6 bases and J gave up 6 bases; unmatched junction bases: 4. In DNA form, the CDR3 reads TGTGCCAGCAGCCCGGGACAGGGGGCGGATACGCAGTATTTT. Its translation: CASSPGQGADTQYF.

This clonotype appeared many times. The genes are TRBV7-8 and TRBJ2-2, with D tentatively TRBD2 (5 bases). The germline V and J ends were trimmed by 3 bases and 0 bases, with 17 bases remaining between them. From germline, CDR1 is SGHVS and CDR2 FQNEAQ. The CDR3 runs to 18 residues. Here the CDR3 DNA reads TGTGCCAGCAGCTTCCGCAGGAGTACGGGAACGAACACCGGGGAGCTGTTTTTT. Protein product: CASSFRRSTGTNTGELFF. Together with reference TRBV7-8 and TRBJ2-2, the CDR3 gives the full variable domain: GAGVSQSPRYKVAKRGQDVALRCDPISGHVSLFWYQQALGQGPEFLTYFQNEAQLDKSGLPSDRFFAERPEGSVSTLKIQRTQQEDSAVYLCASSFRRSTGTNTGELFFGEGSRLTVL.

V usage is TRBV30 and J usage is TRBJ1-1; D is unresolved. The CDR3 is made up of 13 amino acids. V lost 0 bases, J lost 3 bases, and 8 bases lay in between. Germline V CDR1 and CDR2: GTSNPN, SVGIG (reference sequence). The DNA for the CDR3 is TGTGCCTGGAGTGTACGTAGAGACACTGAAGCTTTCTTT. Translation: CAWSVRRDTEAFF.

The sample holds many counts of this clonotype. The chain has TRBV4-2 and TRBJ1-3; D might be TRBD1 (6 bases). Germline V gives CDR1 LGHNA, CDR2 YNFKEQ. The germline V and J ends were trimmed by 0 bases and 0 bases, with 9 bases remaining between them. This CDR3 spans 16 amino acids. Here the CDR3 reads CASSQDGGPSGNTIYF. DNA for the CDR3: TGTGCCAGCAGCCAAGATGGGGGGCCCTCTGGAAACACCATATATTTT.

The chain employs TRBV4-2 and TRBJ1-3; 7 nucleotides line up with TRBD1. Germline V CDR1 and CDR2: LGHNA, YNFKEQ. This CDR3 spans 17 amino acids. V lost 3 bases to trimming and J lost 1 base; unmatched junction nucleotides: 9. CDR3: CASSQINRGGSGNTIYF. The DNA of the CDR3 is TGTGCCAGCAGCCAGATCAACAGGGGAGGATCTGGAAACACCATATATTTT.

The chain links TRBV20-1 to TRBJ2-2; D unclear. CDR1 is DFQATT and CDR2 is SNEGSKA in the germline V gene (reference sequence). Trimming removed 8 bases at V and 1 base at J, with 17 bases between. This CDR3 spans 15 amino acids. CDR3 bases: TGCAGTTCCCTACCCTTCAAGGGGAACACCGGGGAGCTGTTTTTT. Protein sequence: CSSLPFKGNTGELFF.

The J gene is TRBJ2-2, the V gene TRBV2; perhaps TRBD1 as D (6 bases). V was pared by 11 bases and J by 1 base, with 11 bases between. This CDR3 has 13 residues. Germline assignment: CDR1 SNHLY and CDR2 FYNNEI. Written as DNA, the CDR3 is TGTGCCGGTCGAGGGGGGAACACCGGGGAGCTGTTTTTT. Translating gives CAGRGGNTGELFF.

Ten or more counts support this clonotype. The rearrangement joins TRBV19 to TRBJ2-3; 7 bases fit TRBD2. V lost 6 bases and J lost 5; bases outside the gene matches: 17. The CDR3 is 17 amino acids. Per the germline V gene, CDR1 is LNHDA and CDR2 is SQIVND (reference sequence). CDR3: CASRRDAGAGGQDTQYF. DNA of the CDR3: TGTGCCAGTAGAAGGGACGCGGGAGCGGGCGGGCAAGATACGCAGTATTTT.

The chain carries TRBV6-6 and TRBJ1-3, with D uncertain. Germline-derived CDR1 and CDR2 are MNHNY and SVGAGI (reference sequence). The CDR3 sequence is 15 residues long. The V end lost 2 bases, the J end lost 7 bases, and 15 bases lay between the germline ends. The CDR3 loop reads CASSYEATRENTIYF. Written as DNA, the CDR3 is TGTGCCAGCAGTTACGAGGCCACGAGGGAGAACACCATATATTTT.

This chain connects TRBV12-3 or TRBV12-4 to TRBJ2-2, with TRBD2 identical over 7 bases. The J segment lost 4 bases and the V segment lost 7 bases, leaving 6 bases of the junction unmatched. This CDR3 comprises 14 residues. DNA of the CDR3: TGTGCCAGCACCGTAGGCGGGGGCACCGGGGAGCTGTTTTTT. Encoded protein: CASTVGGGTGELFF.

V usage is TRBV5-1 and J usage is TRBJ1-1; a weak D match, TRBD1 (5 bases). V shed 4 bases and J shed 1 base, with 14 bases lying between them. Germline-derived CDR1 and CDR2 are SGHRS and YFSETQ. This CDR3 is 15 amino acids long. Written as DNA, the CDR3 is TGCGCCAGCAGCGGGCGAGGGGTACAGAACACTGAAGCTTTCTTT. It specifies CASSGRGVQNTEAFF.

This clonotype was counted ten times or more. The chain couples TRBV7-9 to TRBJ2-6, with D unresolved. The CDR3 has 15 residues. Trimming took 0 bases from V and 0 from J, leaving 3 bases between them. CDR1 and CDR2 (germline): SEHNR, FQNEAQ (reference sequence). The CDR3 DNA is TGTGCCAGCAGCTTAGCCAGCTCTGGGGCCAACGTCCTGACTTTC. This sequence encodes CASSLASSGANVLTF.

The chain links TRBV5-4 to TRBJ2-2, with 7 bases lining up with TRBD1. After removal of 0 bases from V and 4 bases from J, the junction contained 3 bases not matched to a gene. This CDR3 spans 15 amino acids. In germline, CDR1 is SGHNT, CDR2 YYREEE (reference sequence). CDR3 loop: CASSLAGQPTGELFF. The CDR3 bases are TGTGCCAGCAGCTTGGCGGGACAGCCCACCGGGGAGCTGTTTTTT.

V usage is TRBV5-1 and J usage is TRBJ2-2; 8 nucleotides align to TRBD1. This CDR3 has 16 residues. CDR1 and CDR2 (germline): SGHRS, YFSETQ. Unmatched junction bases numbered 4, after V lost 0 bases and J lost 3 bases. CDR3 DNA: TGCGCCAGCAGCTTGGCCCGGGACAGGCACACCGGGGAGCTGTTTTTT. It translates to CASSLARDRHTGELFF.

This rearrangement joins TRBV6-2 or TRBV6-3 to TRBJ2-1; 12 bases match TRBD2. Germline V gene lookup returns CDR1 MNHEY and CDR2 SVGEGT. The junction had 6 bases not matched to a gene; V was cut back by 6 bases and J by 6 bases. The CDR3 runs to 15 residues. The CDR3 protein is CASSQGTSGSNEQFF. CDR3 DNA: TGTGCCAGCAGCCAGGGGACTAGCGGGTCCAATGAGCAGTTCTTC.